Below, 8 T cell receptor beta chains from the same sample are listed, as sequenced in a study of early T cells in non-severe SARS-CoV-2 infection. TCRdb itself ran the 5' RACE reads through MiXCR, one entry per CDR3 protein. Counted here are some 110,000 distinct CDR3 sequences, more than 12% occurring once; the ten biggest clones make up 21%. The sequenced sample was whole blood. These receptors were collected from an adult who was a healthcare worker with PCR-confirmed SARS-CoV-2 infection or an uninfected control (not recorded which).

This clonotype was detected many times. This chain uses TRBV20-1 with TRBJ1-1, with D uncertain. V was pared by 3 bases and J by 4 bases, with 15 bases between. The CDR3 is 14 residues long. Germline V gene sequence: CDR1 DFQATT, CDR2 SNEGSKA (reference sequence). CDR3 region: CSASLDQRVTEAFF. The CDR3 coding sequence is TGCAGTGCTAGTCTGGACCAGAGGGTCACTGAAGCTTTCTTT.

As regards this clonotype: A much larger clone lies one base from this, so it may be a read error. The chain has TRBV6-6 and TRBJ1-6; TRBD1 aligns across 7 bases. Per the germline V gene, CDR1 is MNHNY and CDR2 is SVGAGI (reference sequence). V trimming: 6 bases; J trimming: 10 bases; junction bases outside the gene matches: 9. This CDR3 has 14 residues. CDR3 in DNA: TGTGCCAGCAGACGATCGACAGGGCAGTCACCCCTCCACTTT. It specifies CASRRSTGQSPLHF.

This clonotype has only a few counts. The J gene is TRBJ2-7, the V gene TRBV3-1; D gene uncertain. The CDR3 loop spans 16 amino acids. The germline V gene encodes CDR1 LGHDT and CDR2 YNNKEL (reference sequence). Trimming shortened V by 0 bases and J by 3 bases, and 15 bases separated the two germline ends. The chain's CDR3 is CASSQDPEVTYYEQYF. CDR3 sequence (DNA): TGTGCCAGCAGCCAAGATCCTGAAGTAACATACTACGAGCAGTACTTC.

A few counts support this clonotype. V and J are TRBV7-8 and TRBJ2-7; TRBD2 is a possible D gene (6 bases). Trimming took 4 bases from V and 4 from J, leaving 20 bases between them. The CDR3 runs to 16 residues. Germline CDR1 is SGHVS and CDR2 is FQNEAQ. DNA for the CDR3: TGTGCCAGCAGCTCGGCTAGGGGCGCGGGGTGGTACGAGCAGTACTTC. It codes for CASSSARGAGWYEQYF. The entire variable domain, with the rest obtained from reference TRBV7-8 and TRBJ2-7, is as follows: GAGVSQSPRYKVAKRGQDVALRCDPISGHVSLFWYQQALGQGPEFLTYFQNEAQLDKSGLPSDRFFAERPEGSVSTLKIQRTQQEDSAVYLCASSSARGAGWYEQYFGPGTRLTVT.

This clonotype occurred a few times. The chain carries TRBV7-9 and TRBJ2-2; no definite D call. The CDR3 runs 11 residues. Trimming removed 2 bases at V and 11 bases at J, with 6 bases between. The germline CDR1 and CDR2 sequences are SEHNR and FQNEAQ (reference sequence). The CDR3 region has the DNA TGTGCCAGCAGCTTATATGTCGAGCTGTTTTTT. Translating it yields CASSLYVELFF. The variable domain in full, with the rest retrieved from reference TRBV7-9 and TRBJ2-2, is DTGVSQNPRHKITKRGQNVTFRCDPISEHNRLYWYRQTLGQGPEFLTYFQNEAQLEKSRLLSDRFSAERPKGSFSTLEIQRTEQGDSAMYLCASSLYVELFFGEGSRLTVL.

This clonotype appeared a few times. The chain couples TRBV11-1 to TRBJ2-7; D unclear. In germline, CDR1 is SGHAT, CDR2 FQDESV (reference sequence). The CDR3 covers 13 residues. Trimming left V 1 base short and J 6 bases short, with 10 bases between. The CDR3, as DNA: TGTGCCAGCAGCTTAGACTCATTGGGCGAGCAGTACTTC. It encodes CASSLDSLGEQYF.

This clonotype was counted between two and nine times. This rearrangement joins TRBV10-2 to TRBJ2-5; the D gene is possibly TRBD2 (5 bases). Germline V CDR1 and CDR2: WSHSY, SAAADI. Trimming took 6 bases from V and 5 from J, leaving 10 bases between them. The CDR3 sequence is 12 residues long. Here the CDR3 DNA reads TGCGCCAGCAGGGCTAGCCGGGAGACCCAGTACTTC. This gives the protein CASRASRETQYF.

In this sample, this clonotype turned up a few times. The chain joins TRBV5-5 to TRBJ1-5; D call uncertain. V was cut by 0 bases and J by 5 bases, with 12 bases left in between. CDR1 is SGHKS, CDR2 YYEKEE, per germline (reference sequence). The CDR3 is made up of 15 amino acids. The CDR3 nucleotides read TGTGCCAGCAGCTTGGACTCTGGGAGGGATCAGCCCCAGCATTTT. Translation: CASSLDSGRDQPQHF.